This T cell receptor beta chain was recovered during a study of blood T cells in healthy people across ages. Study conclusions and caveats: Age advanced and TCR beta diversity per million T cells fell, roughly linearly.

The germline V and J ends were trimmed by 3 bases and 2 bases, with 11 bases remaining between them. The CDR3 consists of 14 residues. Germline CDR1 and CDR2: SEHNR and FQNEAQ (reference sequence). Healthy Caucasian individuals from Russia aged about 6 to 95 were enrolled as donors. In each sample, at least 6.5 million PBMCs were isolated. This clonotype was recorded a few times. The antigen remains undetermined. It was with a sample-barcoded 5' primer and a J-beta primer mix that a second PCR of roughly 7 to 12 cycles was run. TCRdb reprocessed the 5' RACE reads with MiXCR, giving one entry per CDR3 protein. Altogether around 1,000,000 distinct CDR3 sequences are present, 20% to 25% being singletons, with the ten largest covering around 0.75%. This sample was also put to use in a study of T cells of mothers and their children. From that paper: When mothers and children were related, their normalized repertoire overlap, which was always slightly higher, did not differ significantly from that of unrelated pairs.

The TCR sequence derives from a girl aged 2 to 9 in good health. The chain combines TRBV7-9 with TRBJ2-7, with D unclear. The sample taken for sequencing was blood. The CDR3 DNA reads as TGTGCCAGCAGCTTCGAGCAGGCACCCTACGAGCAGTACTTC. Its protein product is CASSFEQAPYEQYF.